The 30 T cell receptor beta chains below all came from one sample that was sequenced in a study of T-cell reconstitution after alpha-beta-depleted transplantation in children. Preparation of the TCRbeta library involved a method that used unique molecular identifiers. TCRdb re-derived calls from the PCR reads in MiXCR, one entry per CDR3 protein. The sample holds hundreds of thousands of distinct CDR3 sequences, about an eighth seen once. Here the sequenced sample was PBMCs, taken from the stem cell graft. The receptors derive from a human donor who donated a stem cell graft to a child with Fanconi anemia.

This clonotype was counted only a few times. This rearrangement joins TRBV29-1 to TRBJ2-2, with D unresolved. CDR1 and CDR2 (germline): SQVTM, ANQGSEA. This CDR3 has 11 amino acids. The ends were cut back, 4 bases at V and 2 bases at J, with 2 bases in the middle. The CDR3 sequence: CSVGNTGELFF. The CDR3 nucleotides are TGCAGCGTTGGAAACACCGGGGAGCTGTTTTTT.

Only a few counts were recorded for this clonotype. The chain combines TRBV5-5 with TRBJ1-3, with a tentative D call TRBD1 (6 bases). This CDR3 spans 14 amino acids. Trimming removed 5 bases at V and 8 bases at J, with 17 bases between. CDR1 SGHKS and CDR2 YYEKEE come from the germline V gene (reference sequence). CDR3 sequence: CASRLQGPTDTIYF. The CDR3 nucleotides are TGTGCCAGCAGGCTACAGGGACCGACGGACACCATATATTTT.

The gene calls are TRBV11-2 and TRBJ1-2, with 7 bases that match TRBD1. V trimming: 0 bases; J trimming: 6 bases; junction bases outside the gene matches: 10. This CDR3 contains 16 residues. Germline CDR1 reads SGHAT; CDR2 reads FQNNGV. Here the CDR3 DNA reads TGTGCCAGCAGCTTAGATCGACGGCAGGGGGAGAATGGCTACACCTTC. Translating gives CASSLDRRQGENGYTF.

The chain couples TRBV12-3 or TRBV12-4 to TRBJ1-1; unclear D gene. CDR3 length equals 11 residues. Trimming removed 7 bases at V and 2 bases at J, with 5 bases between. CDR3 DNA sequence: TGTGCCAGCATGGCCAACACTGAAGCTTTCTTT. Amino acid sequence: CASMANTEAFF.

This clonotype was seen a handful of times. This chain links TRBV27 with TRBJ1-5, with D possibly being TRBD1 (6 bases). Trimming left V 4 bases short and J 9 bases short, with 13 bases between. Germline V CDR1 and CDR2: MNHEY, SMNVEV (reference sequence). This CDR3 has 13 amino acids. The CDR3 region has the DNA TGTGCCAGCAGTTCAGGGGTAGATTGGCCCCAGCATTTT. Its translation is CASSSGVDWPQHF.

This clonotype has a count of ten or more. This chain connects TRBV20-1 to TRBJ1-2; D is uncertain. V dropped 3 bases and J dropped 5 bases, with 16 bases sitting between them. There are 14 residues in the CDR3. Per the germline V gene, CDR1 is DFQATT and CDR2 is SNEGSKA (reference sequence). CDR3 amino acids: CSASQPAERYGYTF. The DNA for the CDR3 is TGCAGTGCTAGTCAGCCGGCCGAGCGGTATGGCTACACCTTC.

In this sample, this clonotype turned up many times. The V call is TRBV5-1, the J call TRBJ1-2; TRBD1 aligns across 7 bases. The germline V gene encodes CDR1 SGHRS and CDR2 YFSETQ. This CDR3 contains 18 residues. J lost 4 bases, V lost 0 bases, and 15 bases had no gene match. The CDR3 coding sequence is TGCGCCAGCAGCTTGGCCGCCAGGACAGGCTTCGGGGCCTATGGCTACACCTTC. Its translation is CASSLAARTGFGAYGYTF.

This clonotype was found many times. For the CDR3, the DNA is TGTGCCAGCAGGACGATGACTGGCGGGGGCACAGATACGCAGTATTTT. This codes for CASRTMTGGGTDTQYF. The chain links TRBV28 to TRBJ2-3, with D possibly TRBD2 on 6 matching bases. CDR1 MDHEN and CDR2 SYDVKM come from the germline V gene. The CDR3 is made up of 16 amino acids. The ends were cut back, 6 bases at V and 1 base at J, with 17 bases in the middle.

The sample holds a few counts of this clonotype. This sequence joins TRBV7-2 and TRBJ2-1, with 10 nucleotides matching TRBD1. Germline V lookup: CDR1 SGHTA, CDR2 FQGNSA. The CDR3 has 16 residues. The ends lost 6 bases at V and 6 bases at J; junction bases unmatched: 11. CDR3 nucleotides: TGTGCCAGCAGGTCTTACCCGGGACAGGGGTCCAATGAGCAGTTCTTC. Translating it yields CASRSYPGQGSNEQFF.

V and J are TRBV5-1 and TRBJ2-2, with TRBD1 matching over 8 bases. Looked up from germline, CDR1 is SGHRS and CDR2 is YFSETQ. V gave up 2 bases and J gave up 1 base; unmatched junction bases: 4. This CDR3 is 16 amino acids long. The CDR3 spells CASSFPGTGNTGELFF. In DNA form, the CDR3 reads TGCGCCAGCAGCTTTCCCGGGACAGGGAACACCGGGGAGCTGTTTTTT.

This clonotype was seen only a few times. CDR3 nucleotides: TGCAGTGCTCTGTGGGGCACTGAAGCTTTCTTT. Its protein product is CSALWGTEAFF. The chain joins TRBV20-1 to TRBJ1-1; D gene uncertain. The CDR3 contains 11 residues. Trimming cost V 5 bases and J 4 bases, with 8 bases left between them. Germline CDR1 DFQATT, CDR2 SNEGSKA (reference sequence).

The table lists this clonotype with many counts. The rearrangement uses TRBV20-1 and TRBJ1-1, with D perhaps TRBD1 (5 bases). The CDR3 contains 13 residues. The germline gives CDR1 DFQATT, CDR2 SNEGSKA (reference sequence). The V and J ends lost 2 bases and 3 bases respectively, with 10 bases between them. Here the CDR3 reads CSARPDRYTEAFF. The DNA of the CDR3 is TGCAGTGCTAGACCCGACAGATACACTGAAGCTTTCTTT.

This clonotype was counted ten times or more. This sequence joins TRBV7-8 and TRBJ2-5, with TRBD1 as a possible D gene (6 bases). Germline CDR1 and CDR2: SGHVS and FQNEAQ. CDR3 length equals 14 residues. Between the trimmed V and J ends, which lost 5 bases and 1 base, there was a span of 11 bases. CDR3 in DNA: TGTGCCAGCAGCCGAGACAGGACCCAAGAGACCCAGTACTTC. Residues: CASSRDRTQETQYF.

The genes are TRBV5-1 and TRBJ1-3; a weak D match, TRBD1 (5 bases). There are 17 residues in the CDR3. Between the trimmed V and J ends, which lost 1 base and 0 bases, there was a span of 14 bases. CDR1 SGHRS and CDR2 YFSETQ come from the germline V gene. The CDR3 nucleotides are TGCGCCAGCAGCTTGACGGGGGAGACGAGCTCTGGAAACACCATATATTTT. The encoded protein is CASSLTGETSSGNTIYF.

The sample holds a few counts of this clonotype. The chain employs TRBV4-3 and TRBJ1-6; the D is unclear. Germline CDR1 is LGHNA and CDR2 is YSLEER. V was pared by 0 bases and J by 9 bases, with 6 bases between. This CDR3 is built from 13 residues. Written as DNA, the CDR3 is TGCGCCAGCAGCCAAGAAGAGCGTTCACCCCTCCACTTT. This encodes CASSQEERSPLHF.

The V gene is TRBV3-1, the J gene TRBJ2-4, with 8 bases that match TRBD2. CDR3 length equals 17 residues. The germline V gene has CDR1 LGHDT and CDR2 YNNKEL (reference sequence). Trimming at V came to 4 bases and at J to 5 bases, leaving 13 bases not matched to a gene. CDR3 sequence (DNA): TGTGCCAGCAGCCTCACACCCGGGAGGGACCTGCAAAACATTCAGTACTTC. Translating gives CASSLTPGRDLQNIQYF. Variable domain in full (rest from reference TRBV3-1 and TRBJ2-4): DTAVSQTPKYLVTQMGNDKSIKCEQNLGHDTMYWYKQDSKKFLKIMFSYNNKELIINETVPNRFSPKSPDKAHLNLHINSLELGDSAVYFCASSLTPGRDLQNIQYFGAGTRLSVL.

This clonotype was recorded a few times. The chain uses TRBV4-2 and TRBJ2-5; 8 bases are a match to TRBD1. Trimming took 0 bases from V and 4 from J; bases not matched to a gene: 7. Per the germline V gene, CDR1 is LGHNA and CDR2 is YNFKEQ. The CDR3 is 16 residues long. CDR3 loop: CASSQDGQGRRETQYF. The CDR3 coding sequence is TGTGCCAGCAGCCAAGATGGACAGGGAAGGCGAGAGACCCAGTACTTC.

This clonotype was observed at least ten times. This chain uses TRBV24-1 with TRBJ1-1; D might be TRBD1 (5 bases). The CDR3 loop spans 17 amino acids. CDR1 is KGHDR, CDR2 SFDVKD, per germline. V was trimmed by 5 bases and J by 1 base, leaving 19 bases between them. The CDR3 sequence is CATSAGDGFSSNTEAFF. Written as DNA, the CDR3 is TGTGCCACCAGTGCCGGGGACGGATTCTCTTCGAACACTGAAGCTTTCTTT.

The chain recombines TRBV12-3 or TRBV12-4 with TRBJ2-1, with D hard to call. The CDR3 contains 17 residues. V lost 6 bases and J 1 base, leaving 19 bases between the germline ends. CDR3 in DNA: TGTGCCAGCAGCCCTCGACTTGAAACAAGATCCTACAATGAGCAGTTCTTC. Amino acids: CASSPRLETRSYNEQFF.

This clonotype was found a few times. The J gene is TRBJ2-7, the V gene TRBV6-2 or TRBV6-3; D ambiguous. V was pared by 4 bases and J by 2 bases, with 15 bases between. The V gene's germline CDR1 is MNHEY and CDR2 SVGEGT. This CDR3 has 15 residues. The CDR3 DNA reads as TGTGCCAGCAGTTCGTGGCGGACCGTGACCTACGAGCAGTACTTC. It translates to CASSSWRTVTYEQYF.

Written as DNA, the CDR3 is TGTGCCAGCAGTCCGGGTCCAGGGGAAGCTAACTATGGCTACACCTTC. This gives the protein CASSPGPGEANYGYTF. The J gene is TRBJ1-2, the V gene TRBV12-3 or TRBV12-4; D is perhaps TRBD1 (6 bases). The length of the CDR3 is 16 residues. V was trimmed by 5 bases and J by 0 bases, leaving 16 bases between them.

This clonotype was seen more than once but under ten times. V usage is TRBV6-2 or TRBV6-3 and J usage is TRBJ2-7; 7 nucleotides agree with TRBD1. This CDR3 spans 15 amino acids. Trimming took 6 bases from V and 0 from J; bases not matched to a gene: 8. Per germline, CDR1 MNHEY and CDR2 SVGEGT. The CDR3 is CASSRDSSSSYEQYV. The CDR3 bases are TGTGCCAGCAGCCGGGACAGTTCCAGCTCCTACGAGCAGTACGTC.

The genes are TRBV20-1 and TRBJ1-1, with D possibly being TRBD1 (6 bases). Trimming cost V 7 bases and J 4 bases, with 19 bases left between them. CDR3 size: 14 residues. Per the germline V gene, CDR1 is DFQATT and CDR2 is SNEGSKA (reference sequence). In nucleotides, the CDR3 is TGCAGTGTCAAAACAGGGTCAGGAGGCACTGAAGCTTTCTTT. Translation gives CSVKTGSGGTEAFF.

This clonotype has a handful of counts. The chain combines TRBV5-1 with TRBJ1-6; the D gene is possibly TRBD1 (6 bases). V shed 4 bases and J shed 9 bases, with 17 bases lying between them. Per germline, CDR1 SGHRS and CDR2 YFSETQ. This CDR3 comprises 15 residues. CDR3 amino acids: CASSPDGRGGSPLHF. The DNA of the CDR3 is TGCGCCAGCAGCCCGGACGGCAGGGGAGGTTCACCCCTCCACTTT.

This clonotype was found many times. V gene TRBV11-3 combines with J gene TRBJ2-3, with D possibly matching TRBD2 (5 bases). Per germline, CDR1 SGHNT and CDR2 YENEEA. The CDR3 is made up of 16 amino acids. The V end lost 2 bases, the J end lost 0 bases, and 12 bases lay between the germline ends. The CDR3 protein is CASSLSPSLSTDTQYF. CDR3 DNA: TGTGCCAGCAGCTTATCACCTAGCCTTAGCACAGATACGCAGTATTTT.

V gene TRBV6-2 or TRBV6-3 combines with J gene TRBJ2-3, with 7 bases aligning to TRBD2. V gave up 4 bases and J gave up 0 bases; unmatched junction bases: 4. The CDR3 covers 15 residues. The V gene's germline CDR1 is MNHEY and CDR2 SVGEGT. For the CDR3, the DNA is TGTGCCAGCAGTTCGACTAGCCCAAGCACAGATACGCAGTATTTT. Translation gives CASSSTSPSTDTQYF.

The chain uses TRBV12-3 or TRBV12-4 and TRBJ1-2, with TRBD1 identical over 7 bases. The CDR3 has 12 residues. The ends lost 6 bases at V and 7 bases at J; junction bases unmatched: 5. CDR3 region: CASRPGGRGYTF. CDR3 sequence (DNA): TGTGCCAGCAGACCAGGGGGACGTGGCTACACCTTC.

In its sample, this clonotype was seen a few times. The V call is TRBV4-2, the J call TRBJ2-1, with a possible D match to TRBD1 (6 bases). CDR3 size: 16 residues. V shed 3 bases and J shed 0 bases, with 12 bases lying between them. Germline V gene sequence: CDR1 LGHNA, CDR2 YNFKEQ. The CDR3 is CASSQATGSSYNEQFF. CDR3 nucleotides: TGTGCCAGCAGCCAGGCTACAGGGAGCTCCTACAATGAGCAGTTCTTC.

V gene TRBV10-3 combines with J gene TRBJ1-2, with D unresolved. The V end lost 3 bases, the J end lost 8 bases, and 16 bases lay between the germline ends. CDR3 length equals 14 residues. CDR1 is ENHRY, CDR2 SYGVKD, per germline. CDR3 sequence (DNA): TGTGCCATCAGTGACATCGACGGGGTTCGCGGCTACACCTTC. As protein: CAISDIDGVRGYTF.

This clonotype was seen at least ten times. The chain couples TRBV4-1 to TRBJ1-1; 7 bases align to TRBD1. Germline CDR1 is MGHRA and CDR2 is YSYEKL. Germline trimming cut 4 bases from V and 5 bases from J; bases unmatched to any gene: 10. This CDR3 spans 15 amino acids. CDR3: CASSLFHSGGTEAFF. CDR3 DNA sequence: TGCGCCAGCAGCCTCTTTCACTCAGGGGGGACTGAAGCTTTCTTT.